The 14 T cell receptor beta chains in this list originate from one sample, sequenced in a study of cytomegalovirus exposure and HLA in healthy donors. PCR amplification relied on 60 Vbeta primers (plus 13 Jbeta primers). Clones were read by immunoSEQ multiplex PCR, and TCRdb kept only the in-frame ones, dropping some. Here the sample spans some 130,000 clones, about four fifths being singletons. Sequencing used PBMCs. The receptors stem from a man between 18 and 35 years old in good health and CMV-seronegative.

As to this clone: The junction and the germline gene differ at one end; a read error may be behind it. V usage is TRBV9 and J usage is TRBJ2-1, with 8 bases matching TRBD2. CDR3 length equals 15 residues. Per the germline V gene, CDR1 is SGDLS and CDR2 is YYNGEE. The CDR3 nucleotides read TGTGCCAGCGGCGTAGCTATCGGGGGGGACAATGAGCAGTTCTTC. It encodes CASGVAIGGDNEQFF. Filled out from reference TRBV9 and TRBJ2-1, the complete variable domain reads DSGVTQTPKHLITATGQRVTLRCSPRSGDLSVYWYQQSLDQGLQFLIQYYNGEERAKGNILERFSAQQFPDLHSELNLSSLELGDSALYFCASGVAIGGDNEQFFGPGTRLTVL.

This clone appeared a few times. The chain is built from TRBV29-1 and TRBJ1-1, with 7 bases that match TRBD1. The CDR3 has 13 residues. Germline V gene lookup returns CDR1 SQVTM and CDR2 ANQGSEA. The trim removed 3 bases at V and 4 bases at J, leaving 5 bases unmatched. The CDR3 loop reads CSVDHRGSTEAFF. The CDR3 region has the DNA TGCAGCGTTGACCACAGGGGTAGCACTGAAGCTTTCTTT.

This rearrangement joins TRBV7-8 to TRBJ2-1, with 11 bases identical to TRBD2. Trimming cost V 1 base and J 7 bases; bases outside gene matches: 3. The germline V gene encodes CDR1 SGHVS and CDR2 FQNEAQ. The CDR3 contains 15 residues. The CDR3 DNA reads as TGTGCCAGCAGCTTAGAGGCTAGCGGGGGGAATGAGCAGTTCTTC. It yields the protein CASSLEASGGNEQFF. Drawing the rest from reference TRBV7-8 and TRBJ2-1, the complete variable domain is GAGVSQSPRYKVAKRGQDVALRCDPISGHVSLFWYQQALGQGPEFLTYFQNEAQLDKSGLPSDRFFAERPEGSVSTLKIQRTQQEDSAVYLCASSLEASGGNEQFFGPGTRLTVL.

The chain joins TRBV15 to TRBJ2-3; 12 bases fit TRBD2. Germline V gene lookup returns CDR1 LNHNV and CDR2 YYDKDF (reference sequence). The CDR3 has 16 amino acids. J lost 6 bases, V lost 0 bases, and 4 bases had no gene match. CDR3 bases: TGTGCCACCAGCAGAGACCCTAGCGGGGGGGGTGATACGCAGTATTTT. Its protein product is CATSRDPSGGGDTQYF.

This clone was counted a single time. This chain joins TRBV5-1 and TRBJ1-1; D is unresolved. There are 16 residues in the CDR3. Trimming pared 3 bases from V and 0 bases from J, leaving 15 bases between. Germline CDR1 reads SGHRS; CDR2 reads YFSETQ. CDR3: CASSYSPSRVNTEAFF. DNA for the CDR3: TGCGCCAGCAGCTATAGTCCCTCGAGGGTGAACACTGAAGCTTTCTTT.

CDR3 sequence reads: CASSEWRGGGDYGYTF. The CDR3, as DNA: TGCGCCAGCAGTGAGTGGCGCGGCGGAGGGGACTATGGCTACACCTTC. This chain uses TRBV10-2 with TRBJ1-2; D possibly corresponds to TRBD1 (5 bases). Germline CDR1 WSHSY, CDR2 SAAADI. The V end was cut by 1 base, the J end by 3 bases, with 15 bases between. The CDR3 is 16 amino acids.

This clone was seen once. The chain employs TRBV2 and TRBJ2-3; TRBD1 matches at 7 bases. The CDR3 has 15 residues. Germline V gene data show CDR1 as SNHLY and CDR2 as FYNNEI. The V segment lost 6 bases and the J segment 3 bases; nucleotides outside the gene matches: 9. The CDR3 loop is CASRDGRGYTDTQYF. In nucleotides, the CDR3 is TGTGCCAGCAGAGACGGCAGGGGGTATACAGATACGCAGTATTTT. The variable domain in full, with the rest retrieved from reference TRBV2 and TRBJ2-3, is EPEVTQTPSHQVTQMGQEVILRCVPISNHLYFYWYRQILGQKVEFLVSFYNNEISEKSEIFDDQFSVERPDGSNFTLKIRSTKLEDSAMYFCASRDGRGYTDTQYFGPGTRLTVL.

This chain links TRBV6-1 with TRBJ2-7; D possibly corresponds to TRBD2 (5 bases). Germline values: CDR1 MNHNS, CDR2 SASEGT. This CDR3 is built from 13 residues. V lost 2 bases, J lost 6 bases, and 11 bases lay in between. The CDR3 reads CASSEIWEREQYF. The CDR3, as DNA: TGTGCCAGCAGTGAAATCTGGGAGCGCGAGCAGTACTTC.

In its sample, this clone was seen once. The chain uses TRBV4-3 and TRBJ2-7; 7 positions agree with TRBD1. From germline, CDR1 is LGHNA and CDR2 YSLEER. J lost 2 bases, V lost 4 bases, and 5 bases had no gene match. CDR3 length: 14 residues. The CDR3 nucleotides read TGCGCCAGCAGCCTGCAGACAGGGACCTACGAGCAGTACTTC. Translation: CASSLQTGTYEQYF.

The chain has TRBV7-2 and TRBJ1-6, with a possible D match to TRBD1 (5 bases). V was cut by 1 base and J by 9 bases, with 13 bases left in between. Germline V gene sequence: CDR1 SGHTA, CDR2 FQGNSA. This CDR3 has 15 residues. The CDR3 sequence: CASSLGGELGSPLHF. The CDR3 DNA follows: TGTGCCAGCAGCTTAGGGGGGGAGCTGGGTTCACCCCTCCACTTT.

The V call is TRBV10-1, the J call TRBJ2-7, with a weak D call TRBD1 (5 bases). V dropped 3 bases and J dropped 2 bases, with 11 bases sitting between them. Germline V gene lookup returns CDR1 WNHNN and CDR2 SYGVQD (reference sequence). CDR3 length: 14 residues. Here the CDR3 reads CASSDRVGTYEQYF. In nucleotides, the CDR3 is TGCGCCAGCAGTGACAGGGTGGGGACCTACGAGCAGTACTTC.

The J gene is TRBJ1-4, the V gene TRBV28; a weak D match, TRBD1 (6 bases). V lost 4 bases, J lost 15 bases, and 12 bases lay in between. Germline-derived CDR1 and CDR2 are MDHEN and SYDVKM. This CDR3 region has 11 residues. The CDR3 coding sequence is TGTGCCAGCAGTTACGGACAGTCGATGTTTTTT. The encoded protein is CASSYGQSMFF.

The rearrangement uses TRBV5-8 and TRBJ2-2; 7 bases agree with TRBD1. The CDR3 contains 18 residues. Germline CDR1 and CDR2: SGHTS and YDEGEE. V shed 2 bases, J shed 5 bases, and the junction held 15 bases outside the gene matches. CDR3 DNA sequence: TGTGCCAGCAGCTTAATGACGGCCCGGGACAGCCTTACCGGGGAGCTGTTTTTT. This translates into CASSLMTARDSLTGELFF.

V gene TRBV7-8 combines with J gene TRBJ1-4; 8 bases are shared with TRBD1. The CDR3 contains 16 residues. With V trimmed by 7 bases and J by 0 bases, 7 bases remained unmatched. CDR1 is SGHVS, CDR2 FQNEAQ, per germline. For the CDR3, the DNA is TGTGCCAGCACCCCCCAGGGGGCCGCAACTAATGAAAAACTGTTTTTT. This gives the protein CASTPQGAATNEKLFF.